This T cell receptor (beta chain) was captured by sequencing in a study of cytomegalovirus exposure and HLA in healthy donors. Study observations and caveats: Some V segments (TRBV6-2 and TRBV6-3 among them) were excluded as indistinguishable. Later analysis identified several of the most significant clusters that appeared linked to common viral pathogens.

The junction had 6 bases not matched to a gene; V was cut back by 3 bases and J by 4 bases. CDR3 length equals 16 residues. Germline V gene data show CDR1 as SGHVS and CDR2 as FQNEAQ. The PCR ran on 60 Vbeta and 13 Jbeta primers. Assay used: immunoSEQ multiplex PCR; TCRdb lists only in-frame clones, some missing. The sample includes under 300,000 clones, nearly 95% of them seen just once. A word on this clone: Its antigen is as yet unknown.

This sequence was found in a girl aged 2 to 10 in good health and CMV-seronegative. Sequenced: PBMCs. The J gene is TRBJ2-2, the V gene TRBV7-8; TRBD1 matches at 9 bases. CDR3 amino acids: CASSLTDRGRTGELFF. CDR3 DNA: TGTGCCAGCAGCTTGACGGACAGGGGCCGCACCGGGGAGCTGTTTTTT.